Included here is one T cell receptor beta chain sequence, with context. As yet, its antigen is unknown. This entry belongs to a study of PD-1 blockade in classical Hodgkin lymphoma. Study conclusions and caveats: Newly diagnosed patients were reported to exhibit reduced baseline TCR diversity relative to healthy donors. Complete responders entered with baseline diversity on par with newly diagnosed patients, the results showed. Prior therapy or disease activity may underlie the repertoire differences, whose causes remain undefined. A significant rise in TCR diversity by C4D1 was seen for CD4+ but not CD8+ cells.

This CDR3 contains 13 residues. V dropped 1 base and J dropped 11 bases, with 12 bases sitting between them. Germline CDR1 MDHEN, CDR2 SYDVKM. Specified time point: cycle 4 day 1 (C4D1), after less than 7 weeks of nivolumab. Each patient experienced a relapse that followed autologous stem cell transplantation, and brentuximab vedotin exposure varied. Profiling relied on immunoSEQ multiplex PCR, and the TCRdb table lists in-frame clones only, not all of them. The sample carries 96,000 or so clones, about 92% recorded once. The rearrangement joins TRBV28 to TRBJ2-1, with no clear D. The TCR comes from a human donor with classical Hodgkin lymphoma. This specimen consisted of peripheral blood mononuclear cells (PBMCs), obtained before the fourth cycle of nivolumab. In DNA, the CDR3 is TGTGCCAGCAGTTTATCGACTGTTCCGCAGCAGTTCTTC. Encoded protein: CASSLSTVPQQFF.